The clone carrying this T cell receptor beta chain was found a few times. Its antigen is still unknown. These data are taken from a study of T cells after yellow fever vaccination. The study, taken as a whole, reports: Only a small proportion of the clonotypes turned up in both the CD4 and the CD8 compartments, likely arising from convergent recombination. A secondary response was less intense yet reached its peak sooner, at day 5 versus 15. Abundant clonotypes (contaminants from the bulk population) could be present in FACS-sorted repertoires.

A 5'RACE template-switching step, the method used to make TCR cDNA, added a universal primer site and UMIs. TCRdb analysed the 5' RACE reads with MiXCR anew, one entry per CDR3 protein. The table lists hundreds of thousands of distinct CDR3 sequences, approximately 18% of them singletons. Sequencing was performed on PBMCs, taken before the yellow fever booster vaccination. This TCR was recovered from a man between 18 and 35 years old who received the YFV17D yellow fever vaccine.

The chain's CDR3 is CASSLGEVWHIQYF. DNA of the CDR3: TGCGCCAGCAGCTTGGGCGAGGTGTGGCACATTCAGTACTTC. This sequence joins TRBV5-1 and TRBJ2-4; D is undetermined. In germline, CDR1 is SGHRS, CDR2 YFSETQ. The CDR3 loop spans 14 amino acids. Trimming cost V 0 bases and J 8 bases, with 12 bases left between them.